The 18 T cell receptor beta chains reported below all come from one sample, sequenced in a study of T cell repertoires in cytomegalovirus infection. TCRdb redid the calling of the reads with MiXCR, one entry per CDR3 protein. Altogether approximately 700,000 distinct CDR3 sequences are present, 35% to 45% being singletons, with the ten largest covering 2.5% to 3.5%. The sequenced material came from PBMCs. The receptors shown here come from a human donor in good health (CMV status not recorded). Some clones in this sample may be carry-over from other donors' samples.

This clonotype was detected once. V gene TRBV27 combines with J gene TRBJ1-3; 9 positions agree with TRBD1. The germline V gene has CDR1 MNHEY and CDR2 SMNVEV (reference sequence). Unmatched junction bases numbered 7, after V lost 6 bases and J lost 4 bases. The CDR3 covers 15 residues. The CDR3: CASRSQGAKGNTIYF. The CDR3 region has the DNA TGTGCCAGCAGGTCACAGGGGGCGAAAGGAAACACCATATATTTT.

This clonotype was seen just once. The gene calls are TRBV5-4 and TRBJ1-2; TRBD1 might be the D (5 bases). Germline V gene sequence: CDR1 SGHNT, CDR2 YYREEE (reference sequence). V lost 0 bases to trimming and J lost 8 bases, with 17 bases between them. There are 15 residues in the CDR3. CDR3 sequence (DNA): TGTGCCAGCAGCTTGGATCGGCGGGGCGGGGGGGGCTACACCTTC. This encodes CASSLDRRGGGGYTF.

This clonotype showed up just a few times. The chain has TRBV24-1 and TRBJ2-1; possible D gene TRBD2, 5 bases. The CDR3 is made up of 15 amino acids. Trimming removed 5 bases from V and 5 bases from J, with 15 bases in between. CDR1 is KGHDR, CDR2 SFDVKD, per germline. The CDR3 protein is CATSAASRTNNEQFF. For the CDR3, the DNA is TGTGCCACCAGTGCCGCTAGCAGAACCAACAATGAGCAGTTCTTC.

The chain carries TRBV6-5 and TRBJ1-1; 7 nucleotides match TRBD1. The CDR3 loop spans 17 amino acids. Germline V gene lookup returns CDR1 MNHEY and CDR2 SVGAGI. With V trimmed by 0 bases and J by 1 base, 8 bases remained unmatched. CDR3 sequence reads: CASSYSWDSLTNTEAFF. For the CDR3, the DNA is TGTGCCAGCAGTTACTCATGGGACAGTCTTACGAACACTGAAGCTTTCTTT.

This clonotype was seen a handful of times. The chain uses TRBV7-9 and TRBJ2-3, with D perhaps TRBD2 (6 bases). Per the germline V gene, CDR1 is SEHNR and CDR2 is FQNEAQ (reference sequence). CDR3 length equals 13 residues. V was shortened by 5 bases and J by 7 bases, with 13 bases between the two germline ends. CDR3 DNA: TGTGCCAGCAGCCCGGACTACACTCATACGCAGTATTTT. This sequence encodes CASSPDYTHTQYF.

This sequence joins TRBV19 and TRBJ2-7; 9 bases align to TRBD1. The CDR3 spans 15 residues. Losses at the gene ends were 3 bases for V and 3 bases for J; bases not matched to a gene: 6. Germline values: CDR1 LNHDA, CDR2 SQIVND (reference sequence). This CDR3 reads CASSIEPGQGYEQYF. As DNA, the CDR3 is TGTGCCAGTAGTATTGAACCGGGACAGGGCTACGAGCAGTACTTC.

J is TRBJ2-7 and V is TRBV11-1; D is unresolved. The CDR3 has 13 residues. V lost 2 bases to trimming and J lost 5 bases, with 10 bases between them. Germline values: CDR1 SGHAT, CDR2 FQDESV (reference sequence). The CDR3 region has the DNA TGTGCCAGCAGCTTATCCCGCGGCCACGAGCAGTACTTC. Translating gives CASSLSRGHEQYF.

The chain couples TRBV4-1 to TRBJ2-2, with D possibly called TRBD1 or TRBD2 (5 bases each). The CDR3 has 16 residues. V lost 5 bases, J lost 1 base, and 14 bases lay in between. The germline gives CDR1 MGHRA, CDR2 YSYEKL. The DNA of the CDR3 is TGCGCCAGCAGCAAGTCTGGGGGTCTGAACACCGGGGAGCTGTTTTTT. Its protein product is CASSKSGGLNTGELFF.

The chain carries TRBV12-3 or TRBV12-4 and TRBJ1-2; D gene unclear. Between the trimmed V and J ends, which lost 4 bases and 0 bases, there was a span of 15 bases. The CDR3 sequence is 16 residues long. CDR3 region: CASSSSSGTTNYGYTF. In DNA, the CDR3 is TGTGCCAGCAGTTCTTCCTCAGGAACTACTAACTATGGCTACACCTTC.

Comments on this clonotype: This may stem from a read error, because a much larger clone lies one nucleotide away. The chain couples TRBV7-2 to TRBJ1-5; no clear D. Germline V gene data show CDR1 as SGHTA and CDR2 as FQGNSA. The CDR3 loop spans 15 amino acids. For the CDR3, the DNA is TGTTCCAGCAGCACTAGTGGCAGGAGCAATCAGCCCCAGCATTTT. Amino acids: CSSSTSGRSNQPQHF.

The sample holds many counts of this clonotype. The CDR3 coding sequence is TGTGCCAGCAGCCGAAATCGGGATGGGGAGCAGTATTTT. This sequence encodes CASSRNRDGEQYF. The J gene is TRBJ2-3, the V gene TRBV7-2, with D tentatively TRBD2 (5 bases). Between the trimmed V and J ends, which lost 5 bases and 11 bases, there was a span of 17 bases. Looked up from germline, CDR1 is SGHTA and CDR2 is FQGNSA. The CDR3 length is 13 residues.

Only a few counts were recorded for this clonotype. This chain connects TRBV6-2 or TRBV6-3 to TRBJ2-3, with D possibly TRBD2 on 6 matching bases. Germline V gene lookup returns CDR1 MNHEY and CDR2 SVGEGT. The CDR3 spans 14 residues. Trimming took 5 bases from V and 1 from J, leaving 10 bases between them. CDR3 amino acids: CASSISGGTDTQYF. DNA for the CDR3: TGTGCCAGCAGTATTAGCGGTGGCACAGATACGCAGTATTTT.

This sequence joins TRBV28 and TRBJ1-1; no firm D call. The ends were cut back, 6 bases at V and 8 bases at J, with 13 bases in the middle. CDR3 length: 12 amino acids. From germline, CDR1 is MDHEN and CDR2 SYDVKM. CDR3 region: CASRSSPGEAFF. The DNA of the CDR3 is TGTGCCAGCAGATCGAGTCCTGGGGAAGCTTTCTTT. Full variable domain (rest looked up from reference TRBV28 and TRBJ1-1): DVKVTQSSRYLVKRTGEKVFLECVQDMDHENMFWYRQDPGLGLRLIYFSYDVKMKEKGDIPEGYSVSREKKERFSLILESASTNQTSMYLCASRSSPGEAFFGQGTRLTVV.

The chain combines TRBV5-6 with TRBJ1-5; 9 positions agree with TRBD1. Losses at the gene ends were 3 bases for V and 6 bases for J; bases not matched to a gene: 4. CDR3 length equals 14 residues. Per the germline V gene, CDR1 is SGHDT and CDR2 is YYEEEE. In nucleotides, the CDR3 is TGTGCCAGCAGCTGGGGACAGGGCCCTCAGCCCCAGCATTTT. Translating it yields CASSWGQGPQPQHF. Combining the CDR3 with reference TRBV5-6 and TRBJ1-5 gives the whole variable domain DAGVTQSPTHLIKTRGQQVTLRCSPKSGHDTVSWYQQALGQGPQFIFQYYEEEERQRGNFPDRFSGHQFPNYSSELNVNALLLGDSALYLCASSWGQGPQPQHFGDGTRLSIL.

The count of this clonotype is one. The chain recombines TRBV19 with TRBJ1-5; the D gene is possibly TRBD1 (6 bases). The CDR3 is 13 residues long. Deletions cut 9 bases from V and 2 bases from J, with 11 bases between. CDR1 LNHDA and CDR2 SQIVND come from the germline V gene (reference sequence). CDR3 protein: CASEGVGNQPQHF. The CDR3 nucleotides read TGTGCCAGCGAGGGGGTCGGCAATCAGCCCCAGCATTTT. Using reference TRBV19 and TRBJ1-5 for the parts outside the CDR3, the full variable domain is DGGITQSPKYLFRKEGQNVTLSCEQNLNHDAMYWYRQDPGQGLRLIYYSQIVNDFQKGDIAEGYSVSREKKESFPLTVTSAQKNPTAFYLCASEGVGNQPQHFGDGTRLSIL.

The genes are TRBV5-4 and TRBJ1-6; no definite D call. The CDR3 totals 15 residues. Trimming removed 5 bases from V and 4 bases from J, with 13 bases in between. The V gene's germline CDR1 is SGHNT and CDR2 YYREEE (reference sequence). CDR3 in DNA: TGTGCCAGCAGGAACGGGGAGTCATATAATTCACCCCTCCACTTT. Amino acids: CASRNGESYNSPLHF.

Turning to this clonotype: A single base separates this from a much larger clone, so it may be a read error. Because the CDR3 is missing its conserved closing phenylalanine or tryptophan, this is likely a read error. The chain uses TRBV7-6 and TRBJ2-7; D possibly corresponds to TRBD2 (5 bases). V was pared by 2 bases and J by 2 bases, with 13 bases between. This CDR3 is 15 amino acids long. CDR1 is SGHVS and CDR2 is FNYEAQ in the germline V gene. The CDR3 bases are TGTGCCAGCAGCTTACGGACTGACGGTCCCTACGAGCAGTACTTA. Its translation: CASSLRTDGPYEQYL.

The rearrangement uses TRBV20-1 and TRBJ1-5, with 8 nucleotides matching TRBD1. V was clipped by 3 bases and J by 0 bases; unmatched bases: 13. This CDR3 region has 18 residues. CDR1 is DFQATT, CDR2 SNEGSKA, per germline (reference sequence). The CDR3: CSARKAGQGAASNQPQHF. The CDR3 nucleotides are TGCAGTGCTAGGAAGGCGGGCCAGGGGGCAGCTAGCAATCAGCCCCAGCATTTT.